These 4 T cell receptor beta chains were sequenced from one sample in a study of blood T cell repertoires in COVID-19. Assay used: immunoSEQ multiplex PCR; TCRdb lists only in-frame clones, some missing. The table has under 250,000 clones, roughly four fifths seen once. Sample: peripheral blood. The receptors here all came from a woman aged 35 to 49 with acute or convalescent COVID-19.

The chain recombines TRBV10-1 with TRBJ2-3; possibly TRBD2 for D (6 bases). The germline gives CDR1 WNHNN, CDR2 SYGVQD (reference sequence). CDR3 length: 15 amino acids. V was shortened by 6 bases and J by 4 bases, with 17 bases between the two germline ends. DNA of the CDR3: TGCGCCAGCAGGATCGGGGCTAGCGAAGCAGATACGCAGTATTTT. The encoded protein is CASRIGASEADTQYF.

The chain employs TRBV3-1 (or the pseudogene TRBV3-2) and TRBJ1-3; 11 bases map to TRBD1. V trimming: 2 bases; J trimming: 2 bases; junction bases outside the gene matches: 11. This CDR3 region has 19 residues. CDR1 is LGHDT and CDR2 is YNNKEL in the germline V gene (reference sequence). CDR3 nucleotides: TGTGCCAGCAGCCAATTCCCCCCGGGACAGGGGGTTACTGGAAACACCATATATTTT. This codes for CASSQFPPGQGVTGNTIYF.

This sequence joins TRBV5-1 and TRBJ1-3; D perhaps matches TRBD1 (6 bases). The V gene's germline CDR1 is SGHRS and CDR2 YFSETQ. V lost 3 bases, J lost 2 bases, and 9 bases lay in between. The CDR3 consists of 14 residues. The CDR3 here is CASSSGDPGNTIYF. CDR3 bases: TGCGCCAGCAGCTCAGGGGATCCTGGAAACACCATATATTTT.

The V and J genes are TRBV29-1 and TRBJ1-1; D unresolved. The CDR3 is made up of 14 amino acids. V was cut by 6 bases and J by 0 bases, with 14 bases left in between. Germline CDR1 SQVTM, CDR2 ANQGSEA. CDR3 residues: CSVLPRRLNTEAFF. Here the CDR3 DNA reads TGCAGCGTCCTACCCCGGCGGCTGAACACTGAAGCTTTCTTT.